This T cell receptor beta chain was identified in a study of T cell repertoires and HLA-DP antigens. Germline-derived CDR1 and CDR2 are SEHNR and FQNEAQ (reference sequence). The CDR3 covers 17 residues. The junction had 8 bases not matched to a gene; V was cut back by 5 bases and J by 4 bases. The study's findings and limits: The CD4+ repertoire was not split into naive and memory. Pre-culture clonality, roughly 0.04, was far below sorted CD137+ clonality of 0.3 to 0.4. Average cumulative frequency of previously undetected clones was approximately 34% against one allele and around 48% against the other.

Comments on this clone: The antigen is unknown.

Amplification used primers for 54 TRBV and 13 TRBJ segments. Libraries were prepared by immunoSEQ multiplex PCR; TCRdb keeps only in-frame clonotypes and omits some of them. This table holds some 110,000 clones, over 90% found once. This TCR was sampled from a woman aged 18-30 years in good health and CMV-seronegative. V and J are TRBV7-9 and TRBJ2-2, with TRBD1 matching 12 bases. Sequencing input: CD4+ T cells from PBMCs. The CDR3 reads CASSPGTGGEGTGELFF. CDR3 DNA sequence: TGTGCCAGCAGCCCAGGGACAGGGGGCGAGGGCACCGGGGAGCTGTTTTTT.